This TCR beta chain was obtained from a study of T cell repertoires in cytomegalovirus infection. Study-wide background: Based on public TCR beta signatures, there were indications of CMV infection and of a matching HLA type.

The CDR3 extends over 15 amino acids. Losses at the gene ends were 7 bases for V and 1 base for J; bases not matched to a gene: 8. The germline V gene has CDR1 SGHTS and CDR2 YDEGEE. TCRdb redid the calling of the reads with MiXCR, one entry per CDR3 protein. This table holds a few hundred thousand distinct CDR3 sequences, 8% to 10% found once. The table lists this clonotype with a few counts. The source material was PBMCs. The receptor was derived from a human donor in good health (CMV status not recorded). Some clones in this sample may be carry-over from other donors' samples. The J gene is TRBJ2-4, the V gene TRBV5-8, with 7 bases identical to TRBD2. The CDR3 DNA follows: TGTGCCAGCGGAAACCGGGAGGTTGCCAAAAACATTCAGTACTTC. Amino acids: CASGNREVAKNIQYF.